Listed here are 10 T cell receptor beta chains from one sample, sequenced in a study of blood T cells in healthy people across ages (dated by TCRdb to between 2015 and 2016). The method behind the library was 5' RACE. The run used an Illumina HiSeq 2500. A second about 7 to 12 cycle PCR used a sample-barcoded 5' primer and a J-beta primer mix. TCRdb cleaned the public reads at Q25 with fastp, built clones with MiXCR and kept in-frame beta chains. Entries that share a CDR3 protein sequence are merged under the most common genes and DNA. This sample lists fewer than 650,000 distinct CDR3 sequences; roughly a quarter were detected once. The ten most abundant clones make up over 3.5% of the sample. The same specimen was also included in a second study, on T cells of mothers and their children.

Material: blood. Every receptor here comes from a boy between 2 and 10 years old in good health.

This clonotype has a handful of counts. The chain recombines TRBV2 with TRBJ2-2; D ambiguous. This CDR3 spans 10 amino acids. Germline CDR1 is SNHLY and CDR2 is FYNNEI. Between the trimmed V and J ends, which lost 8 bases and 6 bases, there was a span of 4 bases. This CDR3 is CASEAGELFF. CDR3 coding DNA: TGTGCCAGCGAAGCCGGGGAGCTGTTTTTT. The whole variable domain, remainder taken from reference TRBV2 and TRBJ2-2, is EPEVTQTPSHQVTQMGQEVILRCVPISNHLYFYWYRQILGQKVEFLVSFYNNEISEKSEIFDDQFSVERPDGSNFTLKIRSTKLEDSAMYFCASEAGELFFGEGSRLTVL.

For this clonotype: The junction departs from germline at one end; a sequencing error may be responsible. The rearrangement joins TRBV27 to TRBJ2-5, with 10 bases that match TRBD1. The germline gives CDR1 MNHEY, CDR2 SMNVEV (reference sequence). The CDR3 is made up of 14 amino acids. The CDR3 sequence: CARETGTGDSRECF. The CDR3 DNA reads as TGTGCCAGAGAAACCGGGACAGGGGACTCCCGAGAATGCTTC.

J is TRBJ2-7 and V is TRBV5-1; either TRBD1 or TRBD2 may supply D (6 bases each). Between the trimmed V and J ends, which lost 4 bases and 2 bases, there was a span of 13 bases. CDR3 length equals 14 residues. In germline, CDR1 is SGHRS, CDR2 YFSETQ. CDR3 in amino acids: CASSRDGGPYEQYF. CDR3 nucleotide sequence: TGCGCCAGCAGCCGGGATGGGGGGCCCTACGAGCAGTACTTC.

The J gene is TRBJ1-1, the V gene TRBV29-1; a possible D gene is TRBD1 (6 bases). CDR1 and CDR2 (germline): SQVTM, ANQGSEA. The germline V and J ends were trimmed by 7 bases and 4 bases, with 16 bases remaining between them. The CDR3 is 13 amino acids. Here the CDR3 DNA reads TGCAGCGGGTGTGACAGGATCGGCACTGAAGCTTTCTTT. Translated: CSGCDRIGTEAFF.

This clonotype has at least ten counts. The V gene is TRBV12-3 or TRBV12-4, the J gene TRBJ1-1; a possible D gene is TRBD1 (6 bases). V was trimmed by 4 bases and J by 1 base, leaving 10 bases between them. The CDR3 spans 14 residues. This chain's CDR3 is CASSSTGTNTEAFF. In DNA, the CDR3 is TGTGCCAGCAGTTCGACAGGTACGAACACTGAAGCTTTCTTT.

This chain uses TRBV27 with TRBJ2-1; D is undetermined. The CDR3 totals 15 residues. The V gene's germline CDR1 is MNHEY and CDR2 SMNVEV (reference sequence). V gave up 2 bases and J gave up 0 bases, with 8 bases separating them. CDR3 residues: CASSLRSPSYNEQFF. CDR3 in DNA: TGTGCCAGCAGTTTACGCAGCCCCTCCTACAATGAGCAGTTCTTC.

J is TRBJ2-7 and V is TRBV5-5; 8 positions agree with TRBD2. The ends lost 3 bases at V and 6 bases at J; junction bases unmatched: 8. The CDR3 is made up of 14 amino acids. CDR1 is SGHKS and CDR2 is YYEKEE in the germline V gene (reference sequence). The DNA of the CDR3 is TGTGCCAGCAGCTCGGGGGGGATCCGGGTCGAGCAGTACTTC. Its translation is CASSSGGIRVEQYF.

This clonotype appeared a few times. This chain joins TRBV20-1 and TRBJ1-2, with no clear D. The length of the CDR3 is 11 residues. The germline CDR1 and CDR2 sequences are DFQATT and SNEGSKA (reference sequence). Trimming removed 3 bases at V and 4 bases at J, with 6 bases between. CDR3 sequence: CSARGSYGYTF. The CDR3 nucleotides read TGCAGTGCTAGGGGAAGCTATGGCTACACCTTC.

The chain is built from TRBV11-2 and TRBJ2-1; D is perhaps TRBD1 (6 bases). This CDR3 region has 15 residues. Germline CDR1 and CDR2: SGHAT and FQNNGV. V lost 5 bases to trimming and J lost 0 bases, with 11 bases between them. The CDR3 spells CASSPVGHSYNEQFF. In nucleotides, the CDR3 is TGTGCCAGCAGCCCGGTGGGACACTCCTACAATGAGCAGTTCTTC. Full variable domain (outside the CDR3, taken from reference TRBV11-2 and TRBJ2-1): EAGVAQSPRYKIIEKRQSVAFWCNPISGHATLYWYQQILGQGPKLLIQFQNNGVVDDSQLPKDRFSAERLKGVDSTLKIQPAKLEDSAVYLCASSPVGHSYNEQFFGPGTRLTVL.

The chain recombines TRBV25-1 with TRBJ2-7; D might be TRBD1 (6 bases). Trimming shortened V by 5 bases and J by 3 bases, and 14 bases separated the two germline ends. CDR3 size: 14 residues. Germline V gene sequence: CDR1 MGHDK, CDR2 SYGVNS. CDR3: CASSKKTGNYEQYF. In DNA form, the CDR3 reads TGTGCCAGCAGTAAAAAGACAGGAAACTACGAGCAGTACTTC.